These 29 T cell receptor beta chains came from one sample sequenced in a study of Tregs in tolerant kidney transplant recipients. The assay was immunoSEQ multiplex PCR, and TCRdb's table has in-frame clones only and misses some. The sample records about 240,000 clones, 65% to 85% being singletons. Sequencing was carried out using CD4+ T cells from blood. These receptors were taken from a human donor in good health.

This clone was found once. The CDR3 region has the DNA TGTGCCAGCAGCTCATGGACAGGGAGAAGAAATGAGCAGTTCTTC. Protein: CASSSWTGRRNEQFF. The chain joins TRBV11-2 to TRBJ2-1; TRBD1 matches at 8 bases. CDR1 is SGHAT, CDR2 FQNNGV, per germline. With V trimmed by 4 bases and J by 7 bases, 9 bases remained unmatched. The CDR3 loop spans 15 amino acids.

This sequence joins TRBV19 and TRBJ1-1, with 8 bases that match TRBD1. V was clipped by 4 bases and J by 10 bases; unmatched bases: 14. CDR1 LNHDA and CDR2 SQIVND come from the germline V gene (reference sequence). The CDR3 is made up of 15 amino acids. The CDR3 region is CASSTGVGGTGGAFF. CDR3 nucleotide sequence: TGTGCCAGTAGTACGGGGGTAGGGGGGACAGGAGGAGCTTTCTTT.

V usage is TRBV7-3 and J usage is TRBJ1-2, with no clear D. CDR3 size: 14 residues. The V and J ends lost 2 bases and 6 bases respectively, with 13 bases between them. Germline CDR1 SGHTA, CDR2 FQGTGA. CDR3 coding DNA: TGTGCCAGCAGCTTATTCGGGCAGCCAGATGGCTACACCTTC. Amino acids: CASSLFGQPDGYTF.

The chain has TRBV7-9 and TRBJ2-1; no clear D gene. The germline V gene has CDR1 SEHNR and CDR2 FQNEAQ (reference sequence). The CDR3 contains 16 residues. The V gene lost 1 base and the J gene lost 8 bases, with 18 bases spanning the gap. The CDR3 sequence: CASSLVDKRLGHEQFF. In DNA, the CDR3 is TGTGCCAGCAGCTTAGTTGACAAAAGGCTTGGGCATGAGCAGTTCTTC. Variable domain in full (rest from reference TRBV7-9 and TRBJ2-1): DTGVSQNPRHKITKRGQNVTFRCDPISEHNRLYWYRQTLGQGPEFLTYFQNEAQLEKSRLLSDRFSAERPKGSFSTLEIQRTEQGDSAMYLCASSLVDKRLGHEQFFGPGTRLTVL.

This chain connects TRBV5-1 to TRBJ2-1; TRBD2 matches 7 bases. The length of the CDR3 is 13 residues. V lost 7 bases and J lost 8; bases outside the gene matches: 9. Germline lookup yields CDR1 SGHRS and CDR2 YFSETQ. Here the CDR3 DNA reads TGCGCCAGCGCGCGGGAGTCCCTCCATGAGCAGTTCTTC. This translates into CASARESLHEQFF.

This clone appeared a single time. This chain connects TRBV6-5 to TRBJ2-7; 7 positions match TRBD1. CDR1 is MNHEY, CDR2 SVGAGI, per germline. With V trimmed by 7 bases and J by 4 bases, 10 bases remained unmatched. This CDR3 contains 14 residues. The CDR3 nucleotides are TGTGCCAGCACCCGGGTACAGGGGCAGTACGAGCAGTACTTC. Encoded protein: CASTRVQGQYEQYF.

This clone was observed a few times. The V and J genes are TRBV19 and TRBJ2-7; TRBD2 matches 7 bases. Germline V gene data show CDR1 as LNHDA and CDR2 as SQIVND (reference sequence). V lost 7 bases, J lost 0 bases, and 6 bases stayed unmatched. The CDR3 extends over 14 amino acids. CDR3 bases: TGTGCCAGTACCCCGGGACTATACTCCTACGAGCAGTACTTC. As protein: CASTPGLYSYEQYF.

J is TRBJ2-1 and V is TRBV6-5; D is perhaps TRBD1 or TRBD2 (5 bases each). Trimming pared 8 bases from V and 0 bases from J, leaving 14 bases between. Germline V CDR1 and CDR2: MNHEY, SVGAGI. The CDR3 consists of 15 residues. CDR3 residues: CASARGAPSYNEQFF. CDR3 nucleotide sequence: TGTGCCAGCGCTAGAGGGGCCCCCTCCTACAATGAGCAGTTCTTC.

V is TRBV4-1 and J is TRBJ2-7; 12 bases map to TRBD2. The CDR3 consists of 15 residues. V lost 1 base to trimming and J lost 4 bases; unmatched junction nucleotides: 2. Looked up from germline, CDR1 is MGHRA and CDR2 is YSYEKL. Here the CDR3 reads CASSQGGTSGYEQYF. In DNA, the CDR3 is TGCGCCAGCAGCCAAGGGGGGACTAGCGGGTACGAGCAGTACTTC.

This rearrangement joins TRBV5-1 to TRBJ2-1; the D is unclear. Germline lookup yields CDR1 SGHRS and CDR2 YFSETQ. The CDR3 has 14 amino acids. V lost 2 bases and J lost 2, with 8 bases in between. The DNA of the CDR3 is TGCGCCAGCAGCTTATGGCAACCCTACAATGAGCAGTTCTTC. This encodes CASSLWQPYNEQFF.

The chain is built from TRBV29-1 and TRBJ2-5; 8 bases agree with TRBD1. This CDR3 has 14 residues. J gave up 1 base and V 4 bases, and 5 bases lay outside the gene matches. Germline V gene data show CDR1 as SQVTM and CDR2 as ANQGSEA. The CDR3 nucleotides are TGCAGCGTTGTAGGACAGGGAAGCCAAGAGACCCAGTACTTC. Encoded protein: CSVVGQGSQETQYF.

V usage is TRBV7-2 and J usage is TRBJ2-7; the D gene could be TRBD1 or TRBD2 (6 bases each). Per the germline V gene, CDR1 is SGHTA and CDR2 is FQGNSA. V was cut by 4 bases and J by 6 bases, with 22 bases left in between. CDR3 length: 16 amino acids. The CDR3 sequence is CASSSPRGRRASEQYF. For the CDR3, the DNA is TGTGCCAGCAGCTCGCCCCGGGGGCGCAGGGCTTCCGAGCAGTACTTC.

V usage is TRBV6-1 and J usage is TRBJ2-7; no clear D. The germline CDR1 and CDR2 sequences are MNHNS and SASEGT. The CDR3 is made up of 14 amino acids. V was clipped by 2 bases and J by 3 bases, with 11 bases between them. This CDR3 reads CASSENWQGYEQYF. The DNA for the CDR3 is TGTGCCAGCAGTGAAAATTGGCAAGGCTACGAGCAGTACTTC.

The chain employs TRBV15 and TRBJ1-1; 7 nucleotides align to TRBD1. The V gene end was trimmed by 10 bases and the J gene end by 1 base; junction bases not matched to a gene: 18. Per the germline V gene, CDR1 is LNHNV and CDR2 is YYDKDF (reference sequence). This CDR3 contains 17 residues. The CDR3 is CAIQLFQGDGRNTEAFF. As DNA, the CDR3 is TGTGCCATCCAACTCTTCCAGGGGGATGGGAGGAACACTGAAGCTTTCTTT.

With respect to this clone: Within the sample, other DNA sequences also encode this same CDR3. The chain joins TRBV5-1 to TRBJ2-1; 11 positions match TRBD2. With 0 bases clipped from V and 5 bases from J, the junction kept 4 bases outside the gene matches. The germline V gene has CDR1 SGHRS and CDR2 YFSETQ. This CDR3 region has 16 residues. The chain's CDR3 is CASSLVLAGGHNEQFF. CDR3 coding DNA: TGCGCCAGCAGCTTGGTCCTAGCGGGAGGCCACAATGAGCAGTTCTTC.

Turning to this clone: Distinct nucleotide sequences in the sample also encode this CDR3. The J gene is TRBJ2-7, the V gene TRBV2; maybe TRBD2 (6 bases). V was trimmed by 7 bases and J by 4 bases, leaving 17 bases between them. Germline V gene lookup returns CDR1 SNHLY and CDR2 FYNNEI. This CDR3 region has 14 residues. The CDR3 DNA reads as TGTGCCAGCAATAACGGAAACGGGGGTTACGAGCAGTACTTC. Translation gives CASNNGNGGYEQYF. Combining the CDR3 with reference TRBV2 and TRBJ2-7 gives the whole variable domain EPEVTQTPSHQVTQMGQEVILRCVPISNHLYFYWYRQILGQKVEFLVSFYNNEISEKSEIFDDQFSVERPDGSNFTLKIRSTKLEDSAMYFCASNNGNGGYEQYFGPGTRLTVT.

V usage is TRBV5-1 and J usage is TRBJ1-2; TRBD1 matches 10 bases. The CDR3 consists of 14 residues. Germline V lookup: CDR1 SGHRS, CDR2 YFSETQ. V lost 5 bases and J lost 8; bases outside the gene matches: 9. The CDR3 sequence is CASSSDRGVGGYTF. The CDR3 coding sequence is TGCGCCAGCAGTTCGGACAGGGGGGTTGGCGGCTACACCTTC.

As DNA, the CDR3 is TGTGCCAGCTCAACACAGGGGAATGGCTACACCTTC. It specifies CASSTQGNGYTF. V and J are TRBV18 and TRBJ1-2; 7 nucleotides agree with TRBD1. The CDR3 spans 12 residues. CDR1 is KGHSH, CDR2 LQKENI, per germline. J lost 6 bases, V lost 5 bases, and 3 bases had no gene match.

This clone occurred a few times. CDR3 in amino acids: CASSLEAGGSPLHF. CDR3 coding DNA: TGCGCCAGCAGCTTGGAGGCAGGGGGGTCACCCCTCCACTTT. V and J are TRBV5-1 and TRBJ1-6; 7 bases match TRBD1. The CDR3 runs 14 residues. The V and J ends lost 0 bases and 10 bases, in that order; junction bases with no gene match: 4. Germline V CDR1 and CDR2: SGHRS, YFSETQ.

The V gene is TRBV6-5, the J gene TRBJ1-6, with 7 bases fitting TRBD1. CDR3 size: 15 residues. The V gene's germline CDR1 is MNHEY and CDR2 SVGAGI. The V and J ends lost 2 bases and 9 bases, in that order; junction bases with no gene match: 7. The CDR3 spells CASSYGGQPTSPLHF. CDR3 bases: TGTGCCAGCAGTTACGGGGGACAGCCAACTTCACCCCTCCACTTT.

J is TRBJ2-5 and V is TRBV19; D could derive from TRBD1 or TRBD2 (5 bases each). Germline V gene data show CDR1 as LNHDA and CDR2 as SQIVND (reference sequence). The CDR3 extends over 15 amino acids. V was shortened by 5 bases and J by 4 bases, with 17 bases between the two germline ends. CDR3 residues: CASSPPGARGETQYF. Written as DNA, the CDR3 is TGTGCCAGTAGTCCCCCCGGGGCTAGGGGAGAGACCCAGTACTTC. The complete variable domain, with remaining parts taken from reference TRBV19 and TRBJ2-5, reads DGGITQSPKYLFRKEGQNVTLSCEQNLNHDAMYWYRQDPGQGLRLIYYSQIVNDFQKGDIAEGYSVSREKKESFPLTVTSAQKNPTAFYLCASSPPGARGETQYFGPGTRLLVL.

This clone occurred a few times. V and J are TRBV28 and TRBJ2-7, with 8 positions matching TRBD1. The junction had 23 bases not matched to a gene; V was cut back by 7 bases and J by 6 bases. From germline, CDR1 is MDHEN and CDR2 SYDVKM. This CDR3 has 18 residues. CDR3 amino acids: CASTDVAGGAPPSGEQYF. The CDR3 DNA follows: TGTGCCAGCACTGACGTGGCAGGGGGCGCTCCACCGAGTGGCGAGCAGTACTTC.

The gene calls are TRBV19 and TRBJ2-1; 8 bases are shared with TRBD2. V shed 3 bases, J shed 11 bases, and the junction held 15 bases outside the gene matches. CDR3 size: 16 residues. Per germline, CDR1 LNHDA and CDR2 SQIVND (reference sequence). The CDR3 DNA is TGTGCCAGTAGTATGTCCCGGGAGGGCAGTTTCCTTAAGCAGTTCTTC. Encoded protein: CASSMSREGSFLKQFF.

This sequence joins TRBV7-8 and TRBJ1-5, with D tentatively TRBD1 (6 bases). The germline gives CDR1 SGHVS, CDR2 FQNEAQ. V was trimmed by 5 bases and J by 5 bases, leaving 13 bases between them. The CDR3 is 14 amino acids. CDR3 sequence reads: CASSLGTTDQPQHF. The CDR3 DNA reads TGTGCCAGCAGCCTCGGGACAACGGATCAGCCCCAGCATTTT.

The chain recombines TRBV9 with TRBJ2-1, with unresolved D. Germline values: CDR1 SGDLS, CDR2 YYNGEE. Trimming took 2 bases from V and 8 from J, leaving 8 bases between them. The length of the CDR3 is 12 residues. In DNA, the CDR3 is TGTGCCAGCAGCGTCCGAGCCGATGAGCAGTTCTTC. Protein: CASSVRADEQFF.

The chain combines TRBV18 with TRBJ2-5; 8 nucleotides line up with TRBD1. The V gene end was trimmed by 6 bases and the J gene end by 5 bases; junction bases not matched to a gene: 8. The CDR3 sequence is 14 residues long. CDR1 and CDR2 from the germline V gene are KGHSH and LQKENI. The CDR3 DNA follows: TGTGCCAGCTCGTACACAGGACAGGGTGAGACCCAGTACTTC. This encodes CASSYTGQGETQYF.

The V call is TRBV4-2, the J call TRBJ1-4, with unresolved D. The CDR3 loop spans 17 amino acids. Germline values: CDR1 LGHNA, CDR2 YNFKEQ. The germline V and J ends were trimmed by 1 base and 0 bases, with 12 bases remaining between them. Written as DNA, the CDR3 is TGTGCCAGCAGCCAAGGGGTACAGCTTGCAACTAATGAAAAACTGTTTTTT. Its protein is CASSQGVQLATNEKLFF.

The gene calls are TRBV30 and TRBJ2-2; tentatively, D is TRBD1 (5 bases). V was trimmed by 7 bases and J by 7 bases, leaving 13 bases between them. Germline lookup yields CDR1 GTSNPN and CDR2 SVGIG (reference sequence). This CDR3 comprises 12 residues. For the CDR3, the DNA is TGTGCCTCTTCAGGGTATCACGGGGAGCTGTTTTTT. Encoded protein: CASSGYHGELFF.

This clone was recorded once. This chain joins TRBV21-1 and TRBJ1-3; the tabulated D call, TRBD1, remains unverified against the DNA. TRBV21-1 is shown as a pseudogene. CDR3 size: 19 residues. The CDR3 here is CASSKDRGTDSYHRNTIYF. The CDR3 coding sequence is TGTGCCAGCAGCAAAGACAGGGGAACTGACTCCTACCACCGAAACACCATATATTTT.